This T cell receptor (beta chain) originates from a study of blood T cell repertoires in COVID-19. Study details: Both acute and convalescent COVID-19 samples were obtained from the United States, Italy and Spain. Nucleic acid was either cDNA or gDNA, and it came from T cells, B-cell-depleted T cells, or PBMCs.

Seattle-derived patients entered the study during active infection and were followed longitudinally. Assay: immunoSEQ multiplex PCR; the TCRdb copy retains only in-frame clones and omits some. The sample yields 200,000 or so clones, about nine tenths seen once. This receptor was identified in a man aged 30 to 39 with COVID-19, enrolled during active disease. Sequences were obtained from peripheral blood.

This CDR3 is CASSEKAGQGMHEQYF. The CDR3 region has the DNA TGTGCCAGCAGTGAAAAAGCGGGACAGGGTATGCACGAGCAGTACTTC. The chain has TRBV27 and TRBJ2-7, with 9 bases matching TRBD1. The CDR3 length is 16 residues. From germline, CDR1 is MNHEY and CDR2 SMNVEV (reference sequence). J was trimmed by 5 bases and V by 5 bases; bases with no gene match: 13.